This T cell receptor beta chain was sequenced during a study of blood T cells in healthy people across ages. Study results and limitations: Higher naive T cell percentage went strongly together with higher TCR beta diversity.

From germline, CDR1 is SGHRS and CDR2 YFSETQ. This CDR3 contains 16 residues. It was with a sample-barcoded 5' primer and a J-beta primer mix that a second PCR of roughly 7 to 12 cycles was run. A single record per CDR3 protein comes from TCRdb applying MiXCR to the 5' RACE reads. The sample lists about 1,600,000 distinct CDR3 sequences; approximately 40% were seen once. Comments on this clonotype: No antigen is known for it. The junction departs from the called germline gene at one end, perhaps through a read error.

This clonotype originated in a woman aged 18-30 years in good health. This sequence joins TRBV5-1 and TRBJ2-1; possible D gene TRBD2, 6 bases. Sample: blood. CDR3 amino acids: CASSLVGGRSYNEKFF. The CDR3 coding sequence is TGCGCCAGCAGCTTGGTCGGGGGTCGCTCCTACAATGAGAAGTTCTTC. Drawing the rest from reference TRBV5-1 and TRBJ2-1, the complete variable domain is KAGVTQTPRYLIKTRGQQVTLSCSPISGHRSVSWYQQTPGQGLQFLFEYFSETQRNKGNFPGRFSGRQFSNSRSEMNVSTLELGDSALYLCASSLVGGRSYNEKFFGPGTRLTVL.